Below, 26 T cell receptor beta chains from the same sample are listed, as sequenced in a study of cytomegalovirus exposure and HLA in healthy donors. The primer mix had 60 Vbeta and 13 Jbeta primers. Libraries were prepared by immunoSEQ multiplex PCR; TCRdb keeps only in-frame clonotypes and omits some of them. The sample includes around 160,000 clones, 68% seen only once; the top ten take around 4.3%. Sequencing used PBMCs. Source of these receptors: a young woman in good health and CMV-seropositive.

This clone was seen just once. V is TRBV2 and J is TRBJ2-3, with TRBD2 matching 7 bases. V lost 4 bases, J lost 6 bases, and 13 bases stayed unmatched. Germline loops: CDR1 SNHLY, CDR2 FYNNEI. The length of the CDR3 is 16 residues. The CDR3 DNA follows: TGTGCCAGCAGTGGAAGGCTAGCGGTACTCCCCGATACGCAGTATTTT. It translates to CASSGRLAVLPDTQYF.

This clone was found a few times. The gene calls are TRBV5-1 and TRBJ2-3; no clear D. Trimming stripped 1 base from V and 0 bases from J, with 12 bases between. The CDR3 sequence is 16 residues long. Germline-derived CDR1 and CDR2 are SGHRS and YFSETQ. The CDR3 nucleotides are TGCGCCAGCAGCTTGTCCGGGTCTCCTAGCACAGATACGCAGTATTTT. This sequence encodes CASSLSGSPSTDTQYF.

This chain joins TRBV7-2 and TRBJ1-3, with D perhaps matching TRBD1 (5 bases). The CDR3 is made up of 13 amino acids. CDR1 is SGHTA, CDR2 FQGNSA, per germline. V lost 7 bases and J 4 bases, leaving 11 bases between the germline ends. The DNA for the CDR3 is TGTGCCAGCATCAGGGACTTCGGAAACACCATATATTTT. Its protein is CASIRDFGNTIYF.

This clone appeared a single time. The V call is TRBV4-1, the J call TRBJ1-4, with D possibly being TRBD1 (5 bases). Germline V gene lookup returns CDR1 MGHRA and CDR2 YSYEKL. CDR3 length: 17 amino acids. The germline V and J ends were trimmed by 0 bases and 4 bases, with 15 bases remaining between them. Here the CDR3 reads CASSQEDRRGFNEKLFF. CDR3 DNA sequence: TGCGCCAGCAGCCAAGAGGATAGAAGGGGCTTTAATGAAAAACTGTTTTTT.

The chain has TRBV7-6 and TRBJ1-1; D remains ambiguous. The CDR3 is 13 residues long. Looked up from germline, CDR1 is SGHVS and CDR2 is FNYEAQ. Trimming removed 3 bases at V and 1 base at J, with 6 bases between. The CDR3 loop reads CASSFTENTEAFF. The CDR3 DNA reads as TGTGCCAGCAGCTTCACAGAGAACACTGAAGCTTTCTTT.

The rearrangement joins TRBV5-1 to TRBJ1-2, with D uncertain. The germline V and J ends were trimmed by 1 base and 6 bases, with 7 bases remaining between them. CDR3 length: 12 residues. Germline V gene data show CDR1 as SGHRS and CDR2 as YFSETQ. The CDR3 coding sequence is TGCGCCAGCAGCTTGCCCGAGGATGGCTACACCTTC. Its protein is CASSLPEDGYTF.

The chain has TRBV29-1 and TRBJ2-5; D is possibly TRBD2 (6 bases). Germline V gene lookup returns CDR1 SQVTM and CDR2 ANQGSEA. This CDR3 has 13 amino acids. V lost 7 bases to trimming and J lost 5 bases, with 17 bases between them. CDR3 sequence reads: CSAPGGDGETQYF. The CDR3 DNA is TGCAGCGCCCCCGGGGGAGACGGGGAGACCCAGTACTTC.

This sequence joins TRBV30 and TRBJ2-3, with 9 bases aligning to TRBD1. The CDR3 spans 12 residues. The V and J ends lost 5 bases and 4 bases, in that order; junction bases with no gene match: 1. CDR1 and CDR2 from the germline V gene are GTSNPN and SVGIG (reference sequence). CDR3 protein: CAWGQGPDTQYF. The DNA for the CDR3 is TGTGCCTGGGGACAGGGGCCAGATACGCAGTATTTT.

The V and J genes are TRBV20-1 and TRBJ1-1, with D possibly being TRBD1 (5 bases). The CDR3 contains 11 residues. In germline, CDR1 is DFQATT, CDR2 SNEGSKA (reference sequence). With 6 bases removed from V and 11 bases from J, the gap between germline ends came to 16 bases. The CDR3 spells CSAARVHFAFF. DNA for the CDR3: TGCAGTGCCGCCAGGGTACACTTCGCTTTCTTT.

CDR3 loop: CASRTGDSSYEQYF. The CDR3 coding sequence is TGTGCCAGCAGGACAGGGGATAGCTCCTACGAGCAGTACTTC. The V gene is TRBV28, the J gene TRBJ2-7; TRBD1 agrees at 8 bases. The CDR3 length is 14 residues. V lost 6 bases to trimming and J lost 0 bases; unmatched junction nucleotides: 4. CDR1 is MDHEN and CDR2 is SYDVKM in the germline V gene.

This clone has just one count. V is TRBV25-1 and J is TRBJ1-2; D unresolved. This CDR3 comprises 15 residues. The V end lost 3 bases, the J end lost 7 bases, and 18 bases lay between the germline ends. The germline gives CDR1 MGHDK, CDR2 SYGVNS. The CDR3 sequence: CASSEAGLGARGYTF. DNA of the CDR3: TGTGCCAGCAGTGAGGCGGGCCTTGGAGCTCGTGGCTACACCTTC.

This clone was counted only a few times. One end of the junction is discordant with germline, which a read error may explain. CDR3 sequence: CASSGPGETQYF. CDR3 nucleotides: TGTGCTAGCAGCGGTCCTGGCGAGACCCAGTACTTC. The V gene is TRBV7-7, the J gene TRBJ2-5, with a tentative D call TRBD2 (5 bases). The CDR3 covers 12 residues. Germline V lookup: CDR1 SSHAT, CDR2 FNYEAQ (reference sequence).

V is TRBV6-1 and J is TRBJ1-1; maybe TRBD1 (6 bases). The CDR3 loop spans 15 amino acids. V was shortened by 6 bases and J by 0 bases, with 14 bases between the two germline ends. Germline assignment: CDR1 MNHNS and CDR2 SASEGT. The chain's CDR3 is CASRGGQTMNTEAFF. In DNA form, the CDR3 reads TGTGCCAGCAGAGGCGGACAGACCATGAACACTGAAGCTTTCTTT.

This clone was detected only a few times. This sequence joins TRBV6-5 and TRBJ1-1; D is perhaps TRBD1 (5 bases). V was clipped by 7 bases and J by 1 base, with 10 bases between them. The germline V gene encodes CDR1 MNHEY and CDR2 SVGAGI. This CDR3 is 13 amino acids long. CDR3 in amino acids: CASNKRGNTEAFF. In DNA, the CDR3 is TGTGCCAGCAACAAAAGGGGGAACACTGAAGCTTTCTTT.

This clone showed up just once. This chain connects TRBV7-9 to TRBJ1-2; maybe TRBD1 (5 bases). Trimming took off 5 bases at V and 5 bases at J, with 15 bases between the two ends. The CDR3 length is 14 residues. Germline CDR1 reads SEHNR; CDR2 reads FQNEAQ (reference sequence). The CDR3 reads CASSTEGLPYGYTF. The CDR3 DNA sequence: TGTGCCAGCAGCACGGAGGGGCTCCCTTATGGCTACACCTTC.

This clone was found a few times. The chain joins TRBV27 to TRBJ1-4, with D possibly matching TRBD1 (6 bases). Germline CDR1 reads MNHEY; CDR2 reads SMNVEV (reference sequence). Deletions cut 7 bases from V and 0 bases from J, with 18 bases between. CDR3 size: 17 residues. In DNA form, the CDR3 reads TGTGCCAGCAACATCAGGGGTTTCCCATCAACTAATGAAAAACTGTTTTTT. This encodes CASNIRGFPSTNEKLFF.

This clone has only a few counts. The chain couples TRBV19 to TRBJ2-1, with D unclear. The CDR3 has 13 amino acids. Per the germline V gene, CDR1 is LNHDA and CDR2 is SQIVND (reference sequence). V lost 2 bases and J 4 bases, leaving 6 bases between the germline ends. Here the CDR3 DNA reads TGTGCCAGTAGTATATCCAGGTACAATGAGCAGTTCTTC. Its translation: CASSISRYNEQFF.

The V call is TRBV19, the J call TRBJ2-7, with 8 bases lining up with TRBD1. Trimming removed 9 bases from V and 2 bases from J; junction bases left unmatched: 6. Looked up from germline, CDR1 is LNHDA and CDR2 is SQIVND (reference sequence). The CDR3 extends over 13 amino acids. DNA for the CDR3: TGTGCCAGCCGGGACAGGTTGGCCTACGAGCAGTACTTC. Translation gives CASRDRLAYEQYF.

J is TRBJ2-3 and V is TRBV4-1; 9 bases map to TRBD2. The germline CDR1 and CDR2 sequences are MGHRA and YSYEKL. J gave up 4 bases and V 1 base, and 12 bases lay outside the gene matches. This CDR3 is 18 amino acids long. In nucleotides, the CDR3 is TGCGCCAGCAGCCAAGGAATAGCGGGGGCCCTCAGTCCAGATACGCAGTATTTT. Residues: CASSQGIAGALSPDTQYF.

The chain links TRBV20-1 to TRBJ2-7, with D possibly TRBD2 on 5 matching bases. There are 11 residues in the CDR3. Trimming took off 6 bases at V and 7 bases at J, with 13 bases between the two ends. From germline, CDR1 is DFQATT and CDR2 SNEGSKA (reference sequence). This CDR3 is CSAADFYEQYF. The CDR3 DNA sequence: TGCAGTGCCGCGGACTTTTATGAGCAGTACTTC.

The V call is TRBV5-4, the J call TRBJ2-5; 12 bases are a match to TRBD2. The junction had 14 bases not matched to a gene; V was cut back by 4 bases and J by 4 bases. Germline V CDR1 and CDR2: SGHNT, YYREEE (reference sequence). This CDR3 has 18 residues. This CDR3 reads CASSRSSGRAYTPETQYF. The CDR3 DNA follows: TGTGCCAGCAGCCGCTCTAGCGGGAGGGCCTACACCCCAGAGACCCAGTACTTC.

V and J are TRBV5-1 and TRBJ2-6; D ambiguous. CDR3 size: 15 residues. Trimming pared 4 bases from V and 0 bases from J, leaving 8 bases between. The germline V gene has CDR1 SGHRS and CDR2 YFSETQ. In DNA form, the CDR3 reads TGCGCCAGCAGCCTCGTTAACTCTGGGGCCAACGTCCTGACTTTC. This encodes CASSLVNSGANVLTF.

This chain connects TRBV5-1 to TRBJ1-5; a possible D gene is TRBD1 (6 bases). Germline CDR1 reads SGHRS; CDR2 reads YFSETQ. V lost 4 bases and J lost 4, with 12 bases in between. CDR3 length equals 14 residues. The CDR3 DNA sequence: TGCGCCAGCAGCGAAGGACAGCTTAATCAGCCCCAGCATTTT. It codes for CASSEGQLNQPQHF.

This clone was detected only a few times. The chain combines TRBV5-8 with TRBJ2-5; 7 nucleotides line up with TRBD1. The germline V gene has CDR1 SGHTS and CDR2 YDEGEE. This CDR3 is 13 amino acids long. V lost 4 bases to trimming and J lost 5 bases; unmatched junction nucleotides: 5. The CDR3 coding sequence is TGTGCCAGCAGCCCAAGGGGGCGGGAGACCCAGTACTTC. It codes for CASSPRGRETQYF.

The rearrangement joins TRBV4-3 to TRBJ2-5; 9 bases map to TRBD1. This CDR3 spans 17 amino acids. Looked up from germline, CDR1 is LGHNA and CDR2 is YSLEER. J was trimmed by 7 bases and V by 0 bases; bases with no gene match: 12. The CDR3 here is CASSQDAPGQGLGTQYF. The DNA for the CDR3 is TGCGCCAGCAGCCAAGATGCACCGGGACAGGGTCTAGGGACCCAGTACTTC.

The chain couples TRBV10-3 to TRBJ1-5; 9 bases line up with TRBD1. V dropped 5 bases and J dropped 10; count of bases not matched to a gene: 9. CDR1 is ENHRY and CDR2 is SYGVKD in the germline V gene. The CDR3 consists of 14 residues. The CDR3 is CAISYRDREGPQHF. The CDR3 DNA reads as TGTGCCATCAGTTACCGGGACAGGGAAGGTCCCCAGCATTTT.